This is a list of T cell receptor beta chains from one sample in a study of T cell responses to AZD1222 COVID-19 vaccine. TCRdb's table, derived via immunoSEQ multiplex PCR, lists solely in-frame clones and lacks some. This sample has roughly 100,000 clones, with roughly 89% found just once. The material sequenced was peripheral blood, taken on day 0 of AZD1222 vaccination. The receptors stem from an adult in good health. Each CDR3 is given with its conserved first and last residue. Each record gives: V gene, CDR3 protein.

TRBV12-5 | CASGFLNRERNTIYF
TRBV19 | CASRTIGGLYQPQHF
TRBV3-1/TRBV3-2 | CASSQGVVKGTGKNIQYF
TRBV6-4 | CASSDSASAHTDTQYF
TRBV13 | CASSLGLAGINNEQFF
TRBV10-3 | CAISESSSYEQYF
TRBV10-3 | CAISGGTSGYNEQFF
TRBV3-1/TRBV3-2 | CASSPRGGQTNYGYTF
TRBV11-3 | CASSLGPGRSGDTQYF
TRBV5-1 | CASSLAGDRGDEAFF
TRBV4-3 | CASSRSSARNANTGELFF
TRBV6-1 | CASSEASGGSYEQYF
TRBV5-6 | CASSLEGVARTGELFF
TRBV4-1 | CASSQEGTSSYNEQFF
TRBV5-1 | CASSEDTGGAEAFF
TRBV30 | CALGLYGYTF
TRBV18 | CASSQGQMNSGNTIYF
TRBV30 | CAWSWGDTEAFF
TRBV19 | CASSIPGQGYGYTF
TRBV7-9 | CASSLVHSGNTIYF
TRBV6-5 | CASSKRTGGNSPLHF
TRBV7-9 | CASSSSGGFGTNEKLFF
TRBV2 | CASSRDGNEKLFF
TRBV30 | CAWQIQGSTEAFF
TRBV4-1 | CASSQVYPGQGDYGYTF
TRBV6-5 | CASLNKRGVNTIYF
TRBV7-5 | CALNNWGNLRPQYF
TRBV28 | CASSSGTGLYEQYF
TRBV6-4 | CASSERAGANVLTF
TRBV4-3 | CASRPYLAGSYEQYF
TRBV19 | CASSIAWAAAANYGYTF
TRBV19 | CASSIAGRTVGNTIYF
TRBV6-5 | CASRTRDTLEQYF
TRBV7-3 | CASSRDGNQPQHF
TRBV18 | CASSSRAYGYTF
TRBV2 | CASSDISNQPQHF
TRBV30 | CAWSPSRLMNTEAFF
TRBV7-9 | CASGRQGNTEAFF
TRBV28 | CASTPWGGAQDTQYF
TRBV29-1 | CSVVSWVSGSGRGNTEAFF
TRBV5-4 | CASSPPGTGVAEAFF
TRBV12-3/TRBV12-4 | CASRLAGGQEQYF
TRBV7-9 | CASSSPFGTRERNEQFF
TRBV2 | CASSPIGGPSYNEQFF
TRBV6-2/TRBV6-3 | CASSYSIRDERGWTEAFF
TRBV27 | CASSSVGGTQYF
TRBV18 | CASSAEGSNYGYTF
TRBV12-3/TRBV12-4 | CASSLGQGSGYTF
TRBV10-2 | CASSDFASGGTDTQYF
TRBV7-6 | CASSLQGSGNTIYF
TRBV6-2/TRBV6-3 | CASSLPSIGAPSQYF
TRBV4-2 | CASSHPPSGTENEKLFF
TRBV18 | CASSPAGFAEAFF
TRBV19 | CASSIDLGGYGYTF
TRBV20-1 | CSASHPGSDNSPLHF
TRBV11-3 | CASSSATGTSTGELFF
TRBV4-3 | CASSQERAQPQHF
TRBV4-1 | CASRPWDRMSYTF